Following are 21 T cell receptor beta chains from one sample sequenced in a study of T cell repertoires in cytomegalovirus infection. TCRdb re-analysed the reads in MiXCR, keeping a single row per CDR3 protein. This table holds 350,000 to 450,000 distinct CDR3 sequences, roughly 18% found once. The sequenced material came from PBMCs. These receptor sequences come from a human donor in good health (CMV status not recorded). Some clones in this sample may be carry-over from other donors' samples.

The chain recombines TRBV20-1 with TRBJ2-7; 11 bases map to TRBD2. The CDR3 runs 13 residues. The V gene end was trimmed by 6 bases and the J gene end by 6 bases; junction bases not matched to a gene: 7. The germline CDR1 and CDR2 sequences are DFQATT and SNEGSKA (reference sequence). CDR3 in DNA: TGCAGTGCCAGGACTAGCGGGCGGAGCGAGCAGTACTTC. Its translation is CSARTSGRSEQYF.

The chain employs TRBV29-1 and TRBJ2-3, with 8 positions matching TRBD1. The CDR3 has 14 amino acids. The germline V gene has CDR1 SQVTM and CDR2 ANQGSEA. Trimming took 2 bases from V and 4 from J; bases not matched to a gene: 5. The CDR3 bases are TGCAGCGTTGAACCCAGGGGGCGTCCAGATACGCAGTATTTT. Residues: CSVEPRGRPDTQYF.

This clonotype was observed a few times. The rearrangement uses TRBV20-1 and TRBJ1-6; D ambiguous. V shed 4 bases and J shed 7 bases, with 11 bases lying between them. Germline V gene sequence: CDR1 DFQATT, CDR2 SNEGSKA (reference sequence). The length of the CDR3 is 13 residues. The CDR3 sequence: CSAIEQMNSPLHF. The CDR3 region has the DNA TGCAGTGCTATTGAACAGATGAATTCACCCCTCCACTTT.

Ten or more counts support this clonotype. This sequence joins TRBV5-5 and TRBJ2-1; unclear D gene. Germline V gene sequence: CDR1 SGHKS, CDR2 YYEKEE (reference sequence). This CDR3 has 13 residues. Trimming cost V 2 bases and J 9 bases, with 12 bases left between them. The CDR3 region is CASSFLSGAEQFF. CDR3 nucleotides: TGTGCCAGCAGCTTCCTTTCTGGAGCTGAGCAGTTCTTC.

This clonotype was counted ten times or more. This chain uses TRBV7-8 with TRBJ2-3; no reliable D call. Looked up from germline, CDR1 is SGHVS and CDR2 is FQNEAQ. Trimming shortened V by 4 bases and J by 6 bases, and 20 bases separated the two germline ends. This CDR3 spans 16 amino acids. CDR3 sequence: CASSSTRVLGRDTQYF. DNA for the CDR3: TGTGCCAGCAGCTCCACAAGGGTGTTGGGTAGGGATACGCAGTATTTT.

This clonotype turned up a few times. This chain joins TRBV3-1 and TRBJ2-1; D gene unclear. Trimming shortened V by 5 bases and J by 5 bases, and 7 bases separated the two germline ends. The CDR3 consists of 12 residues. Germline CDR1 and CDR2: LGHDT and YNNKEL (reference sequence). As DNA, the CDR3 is TGTGCCAGCAGCGGATTCCACAATGAGCAGTTCTTC. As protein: CASSGFHNEQFF.

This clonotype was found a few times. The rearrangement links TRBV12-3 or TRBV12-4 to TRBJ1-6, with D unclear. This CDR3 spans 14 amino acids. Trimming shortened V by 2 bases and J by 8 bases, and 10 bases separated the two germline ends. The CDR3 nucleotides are TGTGCCAGCAGTTTATTGGGTTCGGATTCACCCCTCCACTTT. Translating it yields CASSLLGSDSPLHF.

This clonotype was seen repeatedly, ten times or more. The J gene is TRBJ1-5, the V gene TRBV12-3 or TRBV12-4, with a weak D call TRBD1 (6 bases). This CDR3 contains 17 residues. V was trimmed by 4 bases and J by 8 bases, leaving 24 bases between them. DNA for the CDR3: TGTGCCAGCAGTTCGCCCGGACGAGGGGGAAAATTGGAGCCCCAGCATTTT. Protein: CASSSPGRGGKLEPQHF.

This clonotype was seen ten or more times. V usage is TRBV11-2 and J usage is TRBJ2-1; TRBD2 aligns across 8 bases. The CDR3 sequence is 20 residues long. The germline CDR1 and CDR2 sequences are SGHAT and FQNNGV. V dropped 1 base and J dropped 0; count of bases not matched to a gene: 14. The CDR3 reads CASSLGEGFSGNSSYNEQFF. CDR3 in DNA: TGTGCCAGCAGCTTAGGGGAGGGTTTTAGCGGGAACAGCTCCTACAATGAGCAGTTCTTC. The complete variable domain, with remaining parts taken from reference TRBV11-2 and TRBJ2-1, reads EAGVAQSPRYKIIEKRQSVAFWCNPISGHATLYWYQQILGQGPKLLIQFQNNGVVDDSQLPKDRFSAERLKGVDSTLKIQPAKLEDSAVYLCASSLGEGFSGNSSYNEQFFGPGTRLTVL.

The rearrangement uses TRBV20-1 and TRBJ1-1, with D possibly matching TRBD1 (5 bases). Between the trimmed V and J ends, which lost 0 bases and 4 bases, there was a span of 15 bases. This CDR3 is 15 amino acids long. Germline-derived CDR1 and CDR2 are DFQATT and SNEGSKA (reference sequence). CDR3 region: CSARDSKQASTEAFF. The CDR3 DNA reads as TGCAGTGCTAGAGATTCCAAACAGGCGAGCACTGAAGCTTTCTTT.

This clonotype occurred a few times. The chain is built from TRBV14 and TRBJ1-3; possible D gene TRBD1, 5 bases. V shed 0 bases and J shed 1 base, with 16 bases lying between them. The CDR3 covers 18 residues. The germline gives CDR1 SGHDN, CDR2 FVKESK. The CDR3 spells CASSQDRRGANSGNTIYF. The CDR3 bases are TGTGCCAGCAGCCAAGATCGACGAGGGGCCAATTCTGGAAACACCATATATTTT. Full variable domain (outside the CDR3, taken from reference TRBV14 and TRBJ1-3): EAGVTQFPSHSVIEKGQTVTLRCDPISGHDNLYWYRRVMGKEIKFLLHFVKESKQDESGMPNNRFLAERTGGTYSTLKVQPAELEDSGVYFCASSQDRRGANSGNTIYFGEGSWLTVV.

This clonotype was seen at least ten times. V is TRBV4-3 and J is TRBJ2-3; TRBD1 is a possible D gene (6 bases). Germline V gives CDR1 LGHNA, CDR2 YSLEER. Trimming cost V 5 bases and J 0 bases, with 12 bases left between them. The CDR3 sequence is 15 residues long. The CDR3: CASSTRDTSTDTQYF. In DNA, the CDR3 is TGCGCCAGCAGCACCCGGGACACGAGCACAGATACGCAGTATTTT.

CDR3 amino acids: CASSDGSIYGYTF. The CDR3 bases are TGTGCCAGCAGTGATGGGAGTATCTATGGCTACACCTTC. V is TRBV25-1 and J is TRBJ1-2; no definite D call. Trimming cost V 3 bases and J 4 bases, with 9 bases left between them. This CDR3 contains 13 residues. CDR1 and CDR2 (germline): MGHDK, SYGVNS.

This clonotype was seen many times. The CDR3 region has the DNA TGTGCCAGCAGCCCGCAGGGACGGAATCAGCCCCAGCATTTT. Translation gives CASSPQGRNQPQHF. The chain is built from TRBV7-2 and TRBJ1-5, with D tentatively TRBD1 (5 bases). Trimming took off 5 bases at V and 4 bases at J, with 12 bases between the two ends. Germline V gene data show CDR1 as SGHTA and CDR2 as FQGNSA. This CDR3 has 14 residues.

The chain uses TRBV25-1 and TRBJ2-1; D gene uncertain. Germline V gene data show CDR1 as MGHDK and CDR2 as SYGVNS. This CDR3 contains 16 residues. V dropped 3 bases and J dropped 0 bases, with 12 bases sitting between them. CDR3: CASSDANPSSYNEQFF. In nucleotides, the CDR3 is TGTGCCAGCAGTGATGCAAACCCGAGCTCCTACAATGAGCAGTTCTTC.

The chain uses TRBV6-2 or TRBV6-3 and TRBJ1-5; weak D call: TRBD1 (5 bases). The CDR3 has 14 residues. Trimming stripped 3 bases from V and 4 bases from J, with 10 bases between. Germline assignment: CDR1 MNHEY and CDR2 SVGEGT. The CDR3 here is CASSYNGGNQPQHF. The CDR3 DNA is TGTGCCAGCAGTTATAACGGGGGGAATCAGCCCCAGCATTTT.

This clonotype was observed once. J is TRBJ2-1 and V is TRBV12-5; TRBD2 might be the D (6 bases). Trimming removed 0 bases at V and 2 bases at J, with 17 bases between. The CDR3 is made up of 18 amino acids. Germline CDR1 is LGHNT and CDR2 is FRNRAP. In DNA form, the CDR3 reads TGTGCTAGTGGTTTGGTAGTTGACGGGAGTATAACCTACAATGAGCAGTTCTTC. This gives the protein CASGLVVDGSITYNEQFF.

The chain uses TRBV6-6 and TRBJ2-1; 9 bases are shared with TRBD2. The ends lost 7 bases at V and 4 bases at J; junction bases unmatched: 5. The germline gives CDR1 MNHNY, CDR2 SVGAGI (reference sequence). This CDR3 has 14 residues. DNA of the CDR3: TGTGCCAGCACCAGACTAGCGGATTACAATGAGCAGTTCTTC. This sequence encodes CASTRLADYNEQFF.

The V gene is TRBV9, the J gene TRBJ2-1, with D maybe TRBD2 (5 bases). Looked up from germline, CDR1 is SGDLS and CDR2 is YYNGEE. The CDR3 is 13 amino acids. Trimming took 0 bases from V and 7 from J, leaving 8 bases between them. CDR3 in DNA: TGTGCCAGCAGCGTAGGAGGGTGGAATGAGCAGTTCTTC. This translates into CASSVGGWNEQFF. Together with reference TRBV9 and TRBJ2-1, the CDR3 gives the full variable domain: DSGVTQTPKHLITATGQRVTLRCSPRSGDLSVYWYQQSLDQGLQFLIQYYNGEERAKGNILERFSAQQFPDLHSELNLSSLELGDSALYFCASSVGGWNEQFFGPGTRLTVL.

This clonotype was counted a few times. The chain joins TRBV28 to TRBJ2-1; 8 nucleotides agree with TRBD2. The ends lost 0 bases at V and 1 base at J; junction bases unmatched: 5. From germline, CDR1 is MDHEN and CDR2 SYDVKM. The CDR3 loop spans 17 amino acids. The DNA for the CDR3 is TGTGCCAGCAGTTTATGGGACGGGGGGGGTTCCTACAATGAGCAGTTCTTC. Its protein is CASSLWDGGGSYNEQFF.

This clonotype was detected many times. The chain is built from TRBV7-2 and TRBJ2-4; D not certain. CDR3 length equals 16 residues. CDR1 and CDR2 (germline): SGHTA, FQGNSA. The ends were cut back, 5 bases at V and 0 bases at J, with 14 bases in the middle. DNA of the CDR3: TGTGCCAGCAGCCCCCGACCCAGACTAGCCAAAAACATTCAGTACTTC. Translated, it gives CASSPRPRLAKNIQYF.